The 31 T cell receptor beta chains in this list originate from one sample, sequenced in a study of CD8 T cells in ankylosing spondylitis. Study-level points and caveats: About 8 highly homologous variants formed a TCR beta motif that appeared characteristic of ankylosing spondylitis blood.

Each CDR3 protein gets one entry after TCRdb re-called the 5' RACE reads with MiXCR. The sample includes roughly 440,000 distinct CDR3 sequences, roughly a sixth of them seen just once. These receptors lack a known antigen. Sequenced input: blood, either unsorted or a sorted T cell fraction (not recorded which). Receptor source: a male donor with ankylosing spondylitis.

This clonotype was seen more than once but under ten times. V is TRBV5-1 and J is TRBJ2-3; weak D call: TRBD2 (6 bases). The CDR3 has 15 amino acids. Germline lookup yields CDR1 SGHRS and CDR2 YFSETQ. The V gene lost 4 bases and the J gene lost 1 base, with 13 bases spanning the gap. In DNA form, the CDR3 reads TGCGCCAGCAGCGCAACGGGGGATCGCACAGATACGCAGTATTTT. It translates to CASSATGDRTDTQYF.

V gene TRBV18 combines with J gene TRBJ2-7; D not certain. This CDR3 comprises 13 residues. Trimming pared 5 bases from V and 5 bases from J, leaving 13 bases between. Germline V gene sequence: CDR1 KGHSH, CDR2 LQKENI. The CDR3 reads CASSFTAIDEQYF. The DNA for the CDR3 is TGTGCCAGCTCATTTACCGCGATAGACGAGCAGTACTTC.

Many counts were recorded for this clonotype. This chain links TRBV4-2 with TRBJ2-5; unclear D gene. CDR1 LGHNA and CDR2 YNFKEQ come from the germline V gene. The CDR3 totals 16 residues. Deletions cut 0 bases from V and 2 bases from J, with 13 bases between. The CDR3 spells CASSQDGNTAQETQYF. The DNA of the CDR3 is TGTGCCAGCAGCCAAGATGGTAATACGGCGCAAGAGACCCAGTACTTC.

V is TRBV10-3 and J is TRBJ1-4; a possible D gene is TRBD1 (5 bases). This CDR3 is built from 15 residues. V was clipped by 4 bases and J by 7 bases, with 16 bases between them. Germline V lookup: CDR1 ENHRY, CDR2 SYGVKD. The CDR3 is CAISGGKGPPEKLFF. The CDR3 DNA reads TGTGCCATCAGTGGGGGGAAGGGCCCTCCTGAAAAACTGTTTTTT.

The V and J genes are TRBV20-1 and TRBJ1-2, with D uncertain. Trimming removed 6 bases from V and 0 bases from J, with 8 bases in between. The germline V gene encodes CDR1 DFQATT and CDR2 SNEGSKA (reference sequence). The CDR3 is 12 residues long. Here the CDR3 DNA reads TGCAGTGCGTGGAGTACTAACTATGGCTACACCTTC. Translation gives CSAWSTNYGYTF.

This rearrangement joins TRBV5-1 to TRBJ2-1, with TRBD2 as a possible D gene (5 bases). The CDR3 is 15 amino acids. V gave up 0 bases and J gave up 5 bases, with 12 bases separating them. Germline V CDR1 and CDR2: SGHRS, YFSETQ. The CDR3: CASSLERADDNEQFF. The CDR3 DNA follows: TGCGCCAGCAGCTTGGAGAGGGCGGACGACAATGAGCAGTTCTTC.

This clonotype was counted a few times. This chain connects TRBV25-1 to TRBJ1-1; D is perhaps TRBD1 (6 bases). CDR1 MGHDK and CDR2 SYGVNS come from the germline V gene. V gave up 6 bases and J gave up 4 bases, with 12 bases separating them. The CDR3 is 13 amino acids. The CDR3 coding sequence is TGTGCCAGCAGAACAGGGAAGGGCACTGAAGCTTTCTTT. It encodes CASRTGKGTEAFF. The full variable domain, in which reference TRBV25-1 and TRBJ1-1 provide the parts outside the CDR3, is EADIYQTPRYLVIGTGKKITLECSQTMGHDKMYWYQQDPGMELHLIHYSYGVNSTEKGDLSSESTVSRIRTEHFPLTLESARPSHTSQYLCASRTGKGTEAFFGQGTRLTVV.

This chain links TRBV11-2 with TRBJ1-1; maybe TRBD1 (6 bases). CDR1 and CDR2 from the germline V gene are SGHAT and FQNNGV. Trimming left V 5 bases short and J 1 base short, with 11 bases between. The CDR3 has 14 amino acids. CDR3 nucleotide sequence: TGTGCCAGCAGCGCAGACAGGCGGAACACTGAAGCTTTCTTT. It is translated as CASSADRRNTEAFF.

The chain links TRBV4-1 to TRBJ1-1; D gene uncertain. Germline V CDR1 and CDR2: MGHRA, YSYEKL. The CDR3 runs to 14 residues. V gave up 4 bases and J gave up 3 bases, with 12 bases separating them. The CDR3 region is CASSRSGDDTEAFF. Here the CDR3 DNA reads TGCGCCAGCAGCCGGAGCGGGGATGACACTGAAGCTTTCTTT.

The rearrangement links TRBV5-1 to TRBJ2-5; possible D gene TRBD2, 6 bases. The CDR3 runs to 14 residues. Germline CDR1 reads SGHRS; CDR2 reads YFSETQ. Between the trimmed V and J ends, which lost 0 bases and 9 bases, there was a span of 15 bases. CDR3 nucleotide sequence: TGCGCCAGCAGCTTGGGGCGCATACGGGAGCCCCAGTACTTC. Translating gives CASSLGRIREPQYF.

The CDR3 DNA sequence: TGCGCCAGCAGCCAGGGAGGGGGTGTGATAAATGAGCAGTTCTTC. It translates to CASSQGGGVINEQFF. The chain links TRBV4-3 to TRBJ2-1, with a tentative D call TRBD2 (7 bases). CDR3 size: 15 residues. Germline V CDR1 and CDR2: LGHNA, YSLEER. Trimming removed 3 bases from V and 7 bases from J, with 16 bases in between.

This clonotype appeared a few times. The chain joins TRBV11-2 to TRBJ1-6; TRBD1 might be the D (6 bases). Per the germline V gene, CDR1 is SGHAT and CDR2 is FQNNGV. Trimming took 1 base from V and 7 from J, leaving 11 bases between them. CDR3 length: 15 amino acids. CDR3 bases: TGTGCCAGCAGCTTAGGGGGGGCGGGGAATTCACCCCTCCACTTT. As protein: CASSLGGAGNSPLHF.

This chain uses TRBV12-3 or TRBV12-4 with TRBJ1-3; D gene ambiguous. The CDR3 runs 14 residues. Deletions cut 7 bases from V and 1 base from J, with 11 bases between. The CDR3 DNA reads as TGTGCCAGCACTCCTCAGACTTCTGGAAACACCATATATTTT. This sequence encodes CASTPQTSGNTIYF.

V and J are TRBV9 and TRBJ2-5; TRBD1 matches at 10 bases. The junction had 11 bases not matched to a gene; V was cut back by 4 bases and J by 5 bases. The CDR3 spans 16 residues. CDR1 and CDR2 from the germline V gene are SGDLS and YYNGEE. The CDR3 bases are TGTGCCAGCAGCCACCGGGACAGGGGATATACGGAGACCCAGTACTTC. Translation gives CASSHRDRGYTETQYF.

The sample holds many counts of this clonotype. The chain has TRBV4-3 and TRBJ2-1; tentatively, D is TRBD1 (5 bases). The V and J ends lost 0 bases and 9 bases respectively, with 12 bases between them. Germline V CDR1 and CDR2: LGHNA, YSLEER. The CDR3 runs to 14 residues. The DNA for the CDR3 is TGCGCCAGCAGCCAAGACAGGGCGACGGGTGAGCAGTTCTTC. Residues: CASSQDRATGEQFF.

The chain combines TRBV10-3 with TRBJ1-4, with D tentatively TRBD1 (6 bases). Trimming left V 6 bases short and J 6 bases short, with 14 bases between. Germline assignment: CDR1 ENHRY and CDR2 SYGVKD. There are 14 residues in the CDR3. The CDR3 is CAIRAGAGDEKLFF. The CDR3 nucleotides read TGTGCCATCAGGGCGGGGGCAGGTGATGAAAAACTGTTTTTT.

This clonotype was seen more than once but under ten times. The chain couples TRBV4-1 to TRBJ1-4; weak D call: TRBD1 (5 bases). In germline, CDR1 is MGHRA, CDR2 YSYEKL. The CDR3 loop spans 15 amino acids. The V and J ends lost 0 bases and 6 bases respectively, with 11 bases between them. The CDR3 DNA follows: TGCGCCAGCAGCCAAGAAGTCAGGGTTGATGAAAAACTGTTTTTT. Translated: CASSQEVRVDEKLFF.

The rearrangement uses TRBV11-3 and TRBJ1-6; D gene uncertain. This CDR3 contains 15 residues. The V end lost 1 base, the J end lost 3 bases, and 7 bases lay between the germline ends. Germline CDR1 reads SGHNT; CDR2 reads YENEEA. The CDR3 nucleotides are TGTGCCAGCAGCTTAGTTCCCGGCTATAATTCACCCCTCCACTTT. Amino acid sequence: CASSLVPGYNSPLHF.

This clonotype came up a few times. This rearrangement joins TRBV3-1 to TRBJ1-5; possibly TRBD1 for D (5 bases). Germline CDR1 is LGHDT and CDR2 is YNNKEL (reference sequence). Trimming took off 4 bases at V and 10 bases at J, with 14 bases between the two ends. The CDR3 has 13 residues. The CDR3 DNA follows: TGTGCCAGCAGCCGAGCTACAGGTCACCCCCAGCATTTT. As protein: CASSRATGHPQHF.

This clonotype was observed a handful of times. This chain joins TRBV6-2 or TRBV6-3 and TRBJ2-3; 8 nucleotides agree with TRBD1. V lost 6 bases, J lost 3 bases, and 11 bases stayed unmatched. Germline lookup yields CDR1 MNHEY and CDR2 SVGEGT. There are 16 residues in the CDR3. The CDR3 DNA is TGTGCCAGCAGAGAATCCCGGACAGGGCGGACAGATACGCAGTATTTT. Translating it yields CASRESRTGRTDTQYF.

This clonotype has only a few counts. The CDR3 spells CASSLPGGFAETQYF. CDR3 nucleotides: TGTGCCAGCAGTTTGCCAGGGGGCTTTGCAGAGACCCAGTACTTC. The chain couples TRBV28 to TRBJ2-5, with 8 bases that match TRBD1. V was clipped by 3 bases and J by 4 bases; unmatched bases: 7. The germline V gene has CDR1 MDHEN and CDR2 SYDVKM. The length of the CDR3 is 15 residues.

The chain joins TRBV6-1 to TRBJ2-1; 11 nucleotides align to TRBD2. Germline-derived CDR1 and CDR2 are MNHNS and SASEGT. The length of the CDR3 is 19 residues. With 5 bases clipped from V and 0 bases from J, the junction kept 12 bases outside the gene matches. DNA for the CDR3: TGTGCCAGCAGTAGATGGAACAGGGGACTAGCGGCCTCCTACAATGAGCAGTTCTTC. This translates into CASSRWNRGLAASYNEQFF.

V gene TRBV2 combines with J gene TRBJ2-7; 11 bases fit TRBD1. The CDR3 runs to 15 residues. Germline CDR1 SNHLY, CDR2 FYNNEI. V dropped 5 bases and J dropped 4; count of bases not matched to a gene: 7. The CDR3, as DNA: TGTGCCAGCAGTATTACCGGGACAGGGGGATACGAGCAGTACTTC. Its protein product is CASSITGTGGYEQYF.

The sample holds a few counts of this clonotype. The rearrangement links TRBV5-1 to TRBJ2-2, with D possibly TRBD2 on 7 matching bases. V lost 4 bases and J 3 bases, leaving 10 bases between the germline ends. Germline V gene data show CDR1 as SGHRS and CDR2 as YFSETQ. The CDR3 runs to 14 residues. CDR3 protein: CASSPGGHTGELFF. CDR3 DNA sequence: TGCGCCAGCAGCCCCGGGGGGCACACCGGGGAGCTGTTTTTT.

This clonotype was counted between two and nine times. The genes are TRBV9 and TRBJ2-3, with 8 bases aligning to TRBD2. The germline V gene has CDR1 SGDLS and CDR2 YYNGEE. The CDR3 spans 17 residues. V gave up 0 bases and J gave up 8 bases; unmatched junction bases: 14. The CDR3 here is CASSVVPAGGIHSTQYF. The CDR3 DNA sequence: TGTGCCAGCAGCGTAGTCCCTGCGGGGGGTATTCATTCTACGCAGTATTTT.

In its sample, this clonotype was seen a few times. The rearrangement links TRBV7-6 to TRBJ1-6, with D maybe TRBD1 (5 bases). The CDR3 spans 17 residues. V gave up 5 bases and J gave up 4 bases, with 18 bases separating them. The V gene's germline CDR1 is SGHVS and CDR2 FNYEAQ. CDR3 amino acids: CASSREGQGGYNSPLHF. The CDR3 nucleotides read TGTGCCAGCAGCCGAGAGGGGCAGGGCGGGTATAATTCACCCCTCCACTTT. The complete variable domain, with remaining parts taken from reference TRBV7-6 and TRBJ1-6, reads GAGVSQSPRYKVTKRGQDVALRCDPISGHVSLYWYRQALGQGPEFLTYFNYEAQQDKSGLPNDRFSAERPEGSISTLTIQRTEQRDSAMYRCASSREGQGGYNSPLHFGNGTRLTVT.

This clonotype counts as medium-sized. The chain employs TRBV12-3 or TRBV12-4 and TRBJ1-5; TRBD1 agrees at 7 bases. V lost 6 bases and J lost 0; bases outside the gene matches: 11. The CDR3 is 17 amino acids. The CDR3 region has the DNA TGTGCCAGCAGCCCAGTCCCGGGACAGCTTAGCAATCAGCCCCAGCATTTT. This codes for CASSPVPGQLSNQPQHF.

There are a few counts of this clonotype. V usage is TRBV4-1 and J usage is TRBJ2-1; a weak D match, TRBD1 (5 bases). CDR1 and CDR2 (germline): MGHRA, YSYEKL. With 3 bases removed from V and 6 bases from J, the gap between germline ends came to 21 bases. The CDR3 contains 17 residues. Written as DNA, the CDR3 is TGCGCCAGCAGCCACCCCTTCCGGTTTCCAGGGTCCAATGAGCAGTTCTTC. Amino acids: CASSHPFRFPGSNEQFF.

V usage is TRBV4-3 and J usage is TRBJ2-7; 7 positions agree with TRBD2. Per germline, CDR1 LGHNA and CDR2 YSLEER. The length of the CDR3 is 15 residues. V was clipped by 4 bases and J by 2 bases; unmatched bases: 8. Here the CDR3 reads CASSPAGGGAYEQYF. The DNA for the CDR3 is TGCGCCAGCAGCCCCGCTGGGGGGGGGGCCTACGAGCAGTACTTC.

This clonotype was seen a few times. The CDR3 here is CSVNLRTGENQPQHF. The CDR3 DNA is TGCAGCGTTAACCTTAGGACAGGGGAGAATCAGCCCCAGCATTTT. The J gene is TRBJ1-5, the V gene TRBV29-1; TRBD1 matches 9 bases. CDR1 SQVTM and CDR2 ANQGSEA come from the germline V gene. The CDR3 is made up of 15 amino acids. V was pared by 5 bases and J by 4 bases, with 9 bases of the junction left unmatched.

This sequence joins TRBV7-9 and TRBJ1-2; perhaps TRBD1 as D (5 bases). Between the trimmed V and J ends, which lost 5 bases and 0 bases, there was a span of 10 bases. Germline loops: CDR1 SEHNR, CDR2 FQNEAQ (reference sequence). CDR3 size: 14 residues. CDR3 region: CASSGGTTNYGYTF. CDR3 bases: TGTGCCAGCAGCGGAGGGACCACTAACTATGGCTACACCTTC.